This is a list of T cell receptor beta chains from one sample in a study of blood T cell repertoires in COVID-19. The assay was immunoSEQ multiplex PCR, and TCRdb's table has in-frame clones only and misses some. This table has roughly 200,000 clones, roughly 78% appearing once. The specimen was peripheral blood. All receptors come from an elderly woman with active or convalescent COVID-19. The CDR3 runs from the conserved cysteine through the conserved F or W. D genes are given only for firm matches. For some rows the clone size is stated as once, few or many, or as a class when expanded; others skip it.

cdr3_length | j_call | v_call | d_call | clone_size | cdr3_aa | cdr3_nt
13 | TRBJ2-2 | TRBV7-2 | TRBD1 | NA | CASSIRQGGELFF | TGTGCCAGCAGCATTAGACAGGGGGGGGAGCTGTTTTTT
15 | TRBJ2-2 | TRBV5-4 | NA | NA | CASSIDNSNTGELFF | TGTGCCAGCAGCATTGACAATTCGAACACCGGGGAGCTGTTTTTT
17 | TRBJ1-4 | TRBV5-1 | TRBD1 | few | CASSRFTGTGTNEKLFF | TGCGCCAGCAGCAGATTTACCGGGACAGGAACTAATGAAAAACTGTTTTTT
17 | TRBJ1-6 | TRBV28 | NA | NA | CASSPPPSGQLGSPLHF | TGTGCCAGCAGTCCTCCTCCCTCAGGGCAGTTAGGATCACCCCTCCACTTT
15 | TRBJ2-5 | TRBV28 | TRBD1 | few | CASSLAGTGGRTQYF | TGTGCCAGCAGTTTAGCCGGGACAGGGGGAAGGACCCAGTACTTC
16 | TRBJ1-1 | TRBV18 | NA | NA | CASSPGGARFNTEAFF | TGTGCCAGCTCACCCGGAGGGGCGCGGTTTAACACTGAAGCTTTCTTT
18 | TRBJ1-4 | TRBV5-6 | NA | NA | CASSLFGASPATNEKLFF | TGTGCCAGCAGCTTGTTCGGAGCATCTCCTGCAACTAATGAAAAACTGTTTTTT
15 | TRBJ2-2 | TRBV29-1 | TRBD1 | NA | CSVRTGDVNTGELFF | TGCAGCGTGAGGACAGGGGACGTAAACACCGGGGAGCTGTTTTTT
15 | TRBJ1-5 | TRBV19 | NA | NA | CASSIFRGVQQPQHF | TGTGCCAGTAGTATATTCCGGGGGGTACAGCAGCCCCAGCATTTT
16 | TRBJ1-4 | TRBV7-9 | NA | NA | CASSPSRWGDNEKLFF | TGTGCCAGCAGCCCTAGCCGGTGGGGAGATAATGAAAAACTGTTTTTT
18 | TRBJ2-3 | TRBV7-2 | TRBD2 | NA | CASSLRTSGGIYTDTQYF | TGTGCCAGCAGCCTCAGGACTAGCGGGGGAATATACACAGATACGCAGTATTTT
12 | TRBJ1-5 | TRBV15 | NA | NA | CATSRDGGPQHF | TGTGCCACCAGCAGAGACGGAGGGCCCCAGCATTTT
17 | TRBJ2-4 | TRBV28 | TRBD1 | few | CASSLRGTGLAKNIQYF | TGTGCCAGCAGTTTAAGGGGGACAGGGCTAGCCAAAAACATTCAGTACTTC
16 | TRBJ2-4 | TRBV28 | TRBD2 | NA | CASSYLAGGAKNIQYF | TGTGCCAGCAGTTATTTAGCGGGGGGAGCCAAAAACATTCAGTACTTC
15 | TRBJ1-1 | TRBV18 | NA | NA | CASSPTGTQDTEAFF | TGTGCCAGCTCACCAACCGGGACACAGGACACTGAAGCTTTCTTT
12 | TRBJ1-2 | TRBV28 | NA | NA | CASSLSVKGYTF | TGTGCCAGCAGTTTATCAGTGAAGGGCTACACCTTC
11 | TRBJ2-1 | TRBV10-1 | NA | NA | CAILTLDEQFF | TGCGCCATTTTGACACTTGATGAGCAGTTCTTC
13 | TRBJ1-2 | TRBV7-9 | NA | NA | CAQHGGFSGGYTF | TGTGCCCAGCACGGGGGATTCAGTGGTGGCTACACCTTC
15 | TRBJ2-7 | TRBV7-2 | TRBD2 | many | CASTLTSGGAYEQYF | TGTGCCAGCACCCTGACTAGCGGGGGGGCTTACGAGCAGTACTTC
15 | TRBJ2-1 | TRBV7-8 | TRBD1 | NA | CASSSRTGGFNEQFF | TGTGCCAGCAGCTCACGGACAGGGGGCTTCAATGAGCAGTTCTTC
13 | TRBJ1-5 | TRBV7-7 | NA | NA | CASSLTVNQPQHF | TGTGCCAGCAGTTTGACAGTTAATCAGCCCCAGCATTTT
17 | TRBJ2-7 | TRBV18 | TRBD1 | once | CASSTNPGTGSSYEQYF | TGTGCCAGCTCAACCAACCCCGGGACAGGGAGCTCCTACGAGCAGTACTTC
16 | TRBJ2-6 | TRBV7-9 | NA | NA | CASSPLTGMRANVLTF | TGTGCCAGCAGCCCTCTAACAGGGATGCGGGCCAACGTCCTGACTTTC
15 | TRBJ2-1 | TRBV9 | TRBD2 | NA | CASSVTGTSGGEQFF | TGTGCCAGCAGCGTTACCGGGACTAGCGGGGGAGAGCAGTTCTTC
12 | TRBJ1-2 | TRBV29-1 | NA | few | CSVPQGNYGYTF | TGCAGCGTACCCCAGGGGAACTATGGCTACACCTTC
15 | TRBJ1-5 | TRBV7-2 | TRBD1 | NA | CASSRGTGVKQPQHF | TGTGCCAGCAGCCGCGGGACAGGGGTAAAGCAGCCCCAGCATTTT
12 | TRBJ2-5 | TRBV12-3/TRBV12-4 | NA | NA | CASSLSTGTQYF | TGTGCCAGCAGTCTTTCGACGGGGACCCAGTACTTC
15 | TRBJ1-3 | TRBV11-2 | NA | NA | CASSLAGMGGNTIYF | TGTGCCAGCAGCTTAGCAGGGATGGGTGGAAACACCATATATTTT
14 | TRBJ2-5 | TRBV27 | NA | NA | CASFIPPTRETQYF | TGTGCCAGCTTTATCCCCCCAACCCGGGAGACCCAGTACTTC
14 | TRBJ1-4 | TRBV7-9 | NA | NA | CASSLLQGQGKLFF | TGTGCCAGCAGCTTACTCCAGGGGCAGGGAAAACTGTTTTTT
16 | TRBJ2-2 | TRBV4-2 | TRBD2 | few | CASSQVSGGYTGELFF | TGTGCCAGCAGCCAAGTGAGCGGGGGATACACCGGGGAGCTGTTTTTT
14 | TRBJ1-6 | TRBV24-1 | NA | NA | CATSEGLLNSPLHF | TGTGCCACCAGTGAGGGACTGCTTAATTCACCCCTCCACTTT
13 | TRBJ2-5 | TRBV18 | NA | NA | CASSQGRQETQYF | TGTGCCAGCTCTCAGGGGAGACAAGAGACCCAGTACTTC
13 | TRBJ2-1 | TRBV4-3 | NA | NA | CASSQDGGREQFF | TGCGCCAGCAGCCAAGATGGCGGGCGTGAGCAGTTCTTC
17 | TRBJ2-2 | TRBV19 | NA | NA | CASSTPPRGSSTGELFF | TGTGCCAGTAGTACCCCCCCACGGGGGAGTAGCACCGGGGAGCTGTTTTTT
13 | TRBJ1-1 | TRBV7-2 | TRBD1 | once | CASSRDRRAEAFF | TGTGCCAGCAGCAGGGACAGACGGGCTGAAGCTTTCTTT
12 | TRBJ1-5 | TRBV19 | NA | few | CASSYSGQPQHF | TGTGCCAGTAGTTACTCGGGACAGCCCCAGCATTTT
13 | TRBJ2-1 | TRBV5-1 | NA | NA | CASSGRLQGEQFF | TGCGCCAGCAGCGGCCGACTTCAGGGTGAGCAGTTCTTC
14 | TRBJ1-2 | TRBV7-9 | TRBD1 | NA | CASSYVTGANGYTF | TGTGCCAGCAGCTATGTTACAGGGGCTAATGGCTACACCTTC
15 | TRBJ1-2 | TRBV6-5 | NA | few | CASSYPGAPNYGYTF | TGTGCCAGCAGTTACCCAGGGGCCCCTAACTATGGCTACACCTTC
14 | TRBJ2-7 | TRBV7-2 | NA | once | CASRRTLGPYEQYF | TGTGCCAGCAGGCGGACCCTGGGGCCCTACGAGCAGTACTTC
16 | TRBJ2-1 | TRBV4-3 | TRBD2 | NA | CASSLSEAGGYNEQFF | TGCGCCAGCAGCCTGTCGGAAGCGGGGGGCTACAATGAGCAGTTCTTC
15 | TRBJ2-1 | TRBV27 | TRBD1 | NA | CASSSTGGTVNEQFF | TGTGCCAGCAGTTCGACAGGGGGCACGGTCAATGAGCAGTTCTTC
16 | TRBJ2-1 | TRBV27 | TRBD1 | NA | CASSLGQGMIYNEQFF | TGTGCCAGCAGTTTGGGACAGGGAATGATCTACAATGAGCAGTTCTTC
15 | TRBJ2-1 | TRBV2 | TRBD2 | NA | CASSTTSGIYNEQFF | TGTGCCAGCAGTACCACTAGCGGAATCTACAATGAGCAGTTCTTC
13 | TRBJ2-7 | TRBV28 | NA | NA | CASNSGLTYEQYF | TGTGCCAGCAACTCGGGGTTAACCTACGAGCAGTACTTC
14 | TRBJ2-3 | TRBV5-1 | NA | NA | CASRDSQGPDTQYF | TGCGCCAGCAGGGATTCGCAGGGGCCAGATACGCAGTATTTT